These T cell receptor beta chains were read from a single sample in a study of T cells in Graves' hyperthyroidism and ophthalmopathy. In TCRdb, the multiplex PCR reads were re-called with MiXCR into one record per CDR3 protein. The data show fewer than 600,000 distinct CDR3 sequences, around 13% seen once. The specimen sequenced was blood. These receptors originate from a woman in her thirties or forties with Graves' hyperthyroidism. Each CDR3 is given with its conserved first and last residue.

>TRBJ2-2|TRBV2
CASTGTGGSTGELFF
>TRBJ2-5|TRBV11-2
CASSYTGTSKETQYF
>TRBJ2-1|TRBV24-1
CATRPAGAGSYNEQFF
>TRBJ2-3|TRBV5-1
CASSFGQWGDTQYF
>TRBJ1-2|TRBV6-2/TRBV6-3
CASSPDRYGYTF
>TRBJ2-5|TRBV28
CASRTPWGVEETQYF
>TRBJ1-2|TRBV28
CASSRTDRVYGYTF
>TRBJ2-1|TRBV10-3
CAISEQSSGVSDEQFF
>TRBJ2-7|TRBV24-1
CATSDNSGTVPYEQYF
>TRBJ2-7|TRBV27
CASSLWGDGYEQYF
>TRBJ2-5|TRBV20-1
CSANLGTSGSKTQYF
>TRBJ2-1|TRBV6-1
CASSEAVAGQFF
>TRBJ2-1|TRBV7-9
CASSVAGIGNEQFF
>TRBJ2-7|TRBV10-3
CAALGGMAYEQYF
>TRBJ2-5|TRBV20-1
CSANDELETQYF
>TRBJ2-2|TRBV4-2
CASSQETSGISGYAGELFF
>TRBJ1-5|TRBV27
CASSSYRGGQPQHF
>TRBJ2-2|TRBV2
CASTGRTSPTGELFF
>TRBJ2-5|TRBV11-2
CACGGLRETQYF
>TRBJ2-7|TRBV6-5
CASSWRVFGGGGGPHEQYF
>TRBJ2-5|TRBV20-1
CSARGNEKTQYF
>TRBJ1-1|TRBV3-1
CASRAQGGIEAFF
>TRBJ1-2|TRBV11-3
CASSLAGLGGYTF
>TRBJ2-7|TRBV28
CASTPVDKVVEEQYF
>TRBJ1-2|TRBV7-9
CASSLADPSLGGANYGYTF